The entry below gives a single TCR beta chain sequence along with its context. Its antigen is unknown. This entry comes from a study of T cells expressing NK-cell markers. General study results and limits: In six donors, dominant NKG2C+ clonotypes were roughly 1.0-8% of CD8+ T cells.

With UMIs, 5'RACE template switching was used to make TCR beta cDNA. Following a re-call of the 5' RACE reads, TCRdb has one entry per CDR3 protein and lacks DNA. Its clone listing holds some 410,000 distinct CDR3 sequences. The CDR3 loop spans 13 amino acids. Germline lookup yields CDR1 SGHTA and CDR2 FQGNSA. The TCR was taken from a woman aged 18 to 75 in good health. The source material was blood T cells: a sorted CD56 or NKG2C T cell subset, CD4+ or CD8+ T cells, or bulk PBMC T cells (not recorded which). This chain links TRBV7-2 with TRBJ2-7. CDR3 region: CASSFVEVSEQYF.